These 21 T cell receptor beta chains were sequenced from one sample in a study of T cells in Graves' hyperthyroidism and ophthalmopathy. RNA transcripts yielded amplified TCR beta CDR3 regions. A first-round RT-PCR of the TCR CDR3 used the HTBI primer set. TCRdb processed the multiplex PCR reads anew with MiXCR; each CDR3 protein has one entry. Of hundreds of thousands of distinct CDR3 sequences listed, roughly 15% are singletons. The sample consisted of blood. The receptors derive from a woman aged 18-30 years with Graves' hyperthyroidism.

The rearrangement joins TRBV28 to TRBJ1-4; no firm D call. The CDR3 totals 18 residues. The V end lost 2 bases, the J end lost 6 bases, and 22 bases lay between the germline ends. The V gene's germline CDR1 is MDHEN and CDR2 SYDVKM. CDR3: CASSLNPRRRVADEKLFF. The CDR3 region has the DNA TGTGCCAGCAGTTTAAACCCCCGGAGGAGGGTGGCTGATGAAAAACTGTTTTTT.

This clonotype was seen repeatedly, ten times or more. The chain combines TRBV5-6 with TRBJ2-1; D ambiguous. The CDR3 is made up of 16 amino acids. The germline V and J ends were trimmed by 1 base and 2 bases, with 13 bases remaining between them. Germline CDR1 and CDR2: SGHDT and YYEEEE. For the CDR3, the DNA is TGTGCCAGCAGCTTGTCACGCAGACTTACCTACAATGAGCAGTTCTTC. It encodes CASSLSRRLTYNEQFF.

This clonotype was seen ten or more times. The gene calls are TRBV28 and TRBJ2-3; the D gene is possibly TRBD2 (5 bases). CDR1 is MDHEN, CDR2 SYDVKM, per germline. V was trimmed by 7 bases and J by 6 bases, leaving 17 bases between them. CDR3 length: 14 residues. CDR3 DNA sequence: TGTGCCAGCACCCCAGCGGCCGCGGGCGATACGCAGTATTTT. The encoded protein is CASTPAAAGDTQYF.

In its sample, this clonotype was seen many times. The CDR3 region is CASSFRDSLTHEQYF. The CDR3 DNA reads as TGTGCCAGCAGCTTCCGGGACTCCCTGACCCACGAGCAGTACTTC. The V gene is TRBV7-2, the J gene TRBJ2-7, with D perhaps TRBD2 (6 bases). The CDR3 runs to 15 residues. The V end lost 3 bases, the J end lost 5 bases, and 17 bases lay between the germline ends. Germline V gives CDR1 SGHTA, CDR2 FQGNSA.

This clonotype was observed at least ten times. V usage is TRBV6-1 and J usage is TRBJ2-7; TRBD2 matches 10 bases. Germline V CDR1 and CDR2: MNHNS, SASEGT. The junction had 9 bases not matched to a gene; V was cut back by 4 bases and J by 6 bases. The CDR3 is made up of 15 amino acids. The DNA of the CDR3 is TGTGCCAGCAGTGTGTCACTAGCGGGATCTTTCGAGCAGTACTTC. As protein: CASSVSLAGSFEQYF.

This clonotype came up a few times. The chain recombines TRBV24-1 with TRBJ2-5, with D uncertain. V was cut by 1 base and J by 0 bases, with 5 bases left in between. Germline CDR1 reads KGHDR; CDR2 reads SFDVKD. The CDR3 has 14 residues. The CDR3 DNA sequence: TGTGCCACCAGTGATTTCCGGGACCAAGAGACCCAGTACTTC. This encodes CATSDFRDQETQYF.

This clonotype was recorded at least ten times. The chain couples TRBV3-1 to TRBJ2-3; the D gene is possibly TRBD1 (6 bases). Trimming took off 1 base at V and 4 bases at J, with 12 bases between the two ends. Germline V lookup: CDR1 LGHDT, CDR2 YNNKEL (reference sequence). The CDR3 contains 15 residues. In DNA form, the CDR3 reads TGTGCCAGCAGCCAAGGGGCAGGGGAAGCAGATACGCAGTATTTT. Residues: CASSQGAGEADTQYF.

This clonotype has a handful of counts. The gene calls are TRBV7-2 and TRBJ2-4; 9 nucleotides match TRBD2. The J segment lost 8 bases and the V segment lost 7 bases, leaving 6 bases of the junction unmatched. In germline, CDR1 is SGHTA, CDR2 FQGNSA. CDR3 size: 13 residues. The CDR3 sequence: CASTGTSRHIQYF. DNA for the CDR3: TGTGCCAGCACAGGGACTAGCCGACACATTCAGTACTTC.

This rearrangement joins TRBV12-3 or TRBV12-4 to TRBJ2-7; D gene unclear. The CDR3 consists of 13 residues. V dropped 3 bases and J dropped 1 base, with 7 bases sitting between them. CDR3 sequence (DNA): TGTGCCAGCAGTTTTTACCGATCCTACGAGCAGTACTTC. Its protein product is CASSFYRSYEQYF.

The sample holds a few counts of this clonotype. A much larger clonotype is one base distant, so this may be a read error. This rearrangement joins TRBV11-2 to TRBJ2-5; D may be TRBD1 (5 bases). CDR3 length: 15 amino acids. CDR1 SGHAT and CDR2 FQNNGV come from the germline V gene. CDR3 DNA: TGTGCCAGCAGCTTAGGGGCAGGGCTCCAAGGGACCCAGTACTTC. Encoded protein: CASSLGAGLQGTQYF.

The chain is built from TRBV7-9 and TRBJ2-2; 9 bases align to TRBD1. The junction had 7 bases not matched to a gene; V was cut back by 3 bases and J by 5 bases. Germline assignment: CDR1 SEHNR and CDR2 FQNEAQ (reference sequence). The CDR3 length is 16 residues. CDR3 in amino acids: CASSFPQGAVTGELFF. CDR3 sequence (DNA): TGTGCCAGCAGCTTCCCACAGGGGGCGGTGACCGGGGAGCTGTTTTTT.

In this sample, this clonotype turned up many times. The genes are TRBV12-3 or TRBV12-4 and TRBJ1-1, with D possibly matching TRBD1 (5 bases). The CDR3 covers 13 residues. V gave up 10 bases and J gave up 5 bases, with 17 bases separating them. DNA for the CDR3: TGTGCCACAATTCGGGTGGGGGAAACTGAAGCTTTCTTT. It yields the protein CATIRVGETEAFF.

This sequence joins TRBV7-9 and TRBJ1-1; D not certain. The length of the CDR3 is 14 residues. Germline lookup yields CDR1 SEHNR and CDR2 FQNEAQ (reference sequence). V was clipped by 2 bases and J by 6 bases, with 13 bases between them. For the CDR3, the DNA is TGTGCCAGCAGCTTAAGGTCTGGGGTCGCTGAAGCTTTCTTT. This codes for CASSLRSGVAEAFF.

This clonotype was counted many times. The V call is TRBV7-2, the J call TRBJ2-7, with D possibly being TRBD1 (5 bases). The V end was cut by 5 bases, the J end by 3 bases, with 11 bases between. CDR1 and CDR2 from the germline V gene are SGHTA and FQGNSA. This CDR3 region has 13 residues. The DNA for the CDR3 is TGTGCCAGCAGCCATGGGGCCTACTACGAGCAGTACTTC. This gives the protein CASSHGAYYEQYF.

The V call is TRBV9, the J call TRBJ2-7, with D maybe TRBD1 (6 bases). Germline CDR1 reads SGDLS; CDR2 reads YYNGEE. The V end lost 1 base, the J end lost 2 bases, and 10 bases lay between the germline ends. The CDR3 length is 14 residues. CDR3 region: CASSVTGTTYEQYF. DNA for the CDR3: TGTGCCAGCAGCGTAACAGGGACCACCTACGAGCAGTACTTC. The full variable domain, in which reference TRBV9 and TRBJ2-7 provide the parts outside the CDR3, is DSGVTQTPKHLITATGQRVTLRCSPRSGDLSVYWYQQSLDQGLQFLIQYYNGEERAKGNILERFSAQQFPDLHSELNLSSLELGDSALYFCASSVTGTTYEQYFGPGTRLTVT.

This clonotype appeared many times. The V gene is TRBV12-3 or TRBV12-4, the J gene TRBJ2-1; D is perhaps TRBD1 (6 bases). The V end was cut by 4 bases, the J end by 4 bases, with 14 bases between. CDR3 length: 15 residues. The CDR3 loop is CASSSTGFVYNEQFF. CDR3 DNA sequence: TGTGCCAGCAGTTCTACAGGGTTTGTGTACAATGAGCAGTTCTTC.

V and J are TRBV28 and TRBJ1-5, with TRBD1 identical over 7 bases. CDR1 is MDHEN, CDR2 SYDVKM, per germline. V lost 5 bases, J lost 7 bases, and 8 bases stayed unmatched. The length of the CDR3 is 14 residues. This chain's CDR3 is CASSLRGARQPQHF. CDR3 nucleotides: TGTGCCAGCAGTCTCAGGGGGGCCCGGCAGCCCCAGCATTTT.

The table lists this clonotype with many counts. J is TRBJ2-7 and V is TRBV7-9; possible D gene TRBD2, 5 bases. Trimming removed 5 bases from V and 0 bases from J, with 14 bases in between. Germline assignment: CDR1 SEHNR and CDR2 FQNEAQ (reference sequence). This CDR3 has 15 residues. For the CDR3, the DNA is TGTGCCAGCAGCACGACTATCCTAACCTCCTACGAGCAGTACTTC. Its protein product is CASSTTILTSYEQYF.

As concerns this clonotype: A junction end diverges from the germline sequence, so it may reflect a read error. The V call is TRBV4-3, the J call TRBJ2-1; TRBD1 or TRBD2 may be the D gene (5 bases each). This CDR3 is built from 16 residues. CDR1 and CDR2 (germline): LGHNA, YSLEER. The CDR3 spells CASSRPGRSSYNEQFF. The DNA of the CDR3 is TGCGCCAGTAGCCGCCCGGGGCGGAGCTCCTACAATGAGCAGTTCTTC.

In its sample, this clonotype was seen many times. The chain joins TRBV3-1 to TRBJ1-6; D is uncertain. Germline V gene sequence: CDR1 LGHDT, CDR2 YNNKEL (reference sequence). The CDR3 has 12 amino acids. V was cut by 3 bases and J by 9 bases, with 6 bases left in between. The CDR3 DNA follows: TGTGCCAGCAGCCAGGGAGGTTCACCCCTCCACTTT. It encodes CASSQGGSPLHF.

Notes on this clonotype: One end of the junction varies from germline; a read error may be responsible. The rearrangement links TRBV3-1 to TRBJ2-5, with 13 bases that match TRBD2. The CDR3 totals 15 residues. Germline V gene data show CDR1 as LGHDT and CDR2 as YNNKEL (reference sequence). The CDR3 loop reads CASSESGTSGMGEDF. DNA of the CDR3: TGTGCCAGCAGCGAGTCCGGGACTAGCGGGATGGGCGAAGACTTC.